What follows describes a single T cell receptor beta chain. The sample belongs to a study of blood T cell repertoires in COVID-19. Study-level information: Specimens from acute and convalescent COVID-19 originated in the United States, Italy and Spain. Sample material is recorded as cDNA or gDNA derived from T cells, B-cell-depleted T cells, or PBMCs.

V was trimmed by 6 bases and J by 6 bases, leaving 23 bases between them. The CDR3 has 16 amino acids. CDR1 is MDHEN, CDR2 SYDVKM, per germline. Per the original methods: Reference gene primer amplification gave estimated nucleated cell counts. Some clones are missing from TCRdb's copy, which holds only in-frame ones; the method was immunoSEQ multiplex PCR. V and J calls and clone size are those listed in that table; D and trimming were worked out from the DNA. This table holds about 200,000 clones, approximately 84% found once. The receptor was isolated from a woman older than 75 with acute or convalescent COVID-19. The sequencing input was peripheral blood. The rearrangement uses TRBV28 and TRBJ1-1, with D perhaps TRBD1 (5 bases). The CDR3 DNA follows: TGTGCCAGCAGGCCCCGGGACGCCGGGGAGGGAGCTGAAGCTTTCTTT. Its protein is CASRPRDAGEGAEAFF.